This paragraph covers one TCR beta chain sequence. The sample belongs to a study of blood T cells in healthy people across ages. A second PCR of about 6 to 12 cycles used a sample-barcoded 5' primer and a J-beta primer mix. Every cDNA was tagged by a template-switch adaptor with 12 random nucleotides. TCRdb passed the 5' RACE reads through MiXCR, listing each CDR3 protein once. The table lists 800,000 to 950,000 distinct CDR3 sequences, 29% of them singletons. This CDR3 is 15 amino acids long. Trimming stripped 6 bases from V and 8 bases from J, with 19 bases between. Germline CDR1 and CDR2: SEHNR and FQNEAQ (reference sequence). This sample also belongs to another study, concerning T cells of mothers and their children.

This rearrangement joins TRBV7-9 to TRBJ1-4; D remains unclear. This sequence was found in a woman aged 40 to 50 in good health. Material for sequencing was blood. In DNA, the CDR3 is TGTGCCAGCAGTTCCGAGGGTTCCGCTTGGGAAAAACTGTTTTTT. Translation: CASSSEGSAWEKLFF.